The clone carrying this T cell receptor (beta chain) came up once. This CDR3 comprises 17 residues. J gave up 3 bases and V 5 bases, and 15 bases lay outside the gene matches. CDR1 is SGHKS, CDR2 YYEKEE, per germline (reference sequence). The data are from a study of blood T cell repertoires in COVID-19. Study as a whole: There were acute and convalescent COVID-19 samples, and they came from the United States, Italy and Spain. In each case, the material was cDNA or gDNA derived from T cells, B-cell-depleted T cells, or PBMCs.

Source study methods: Estimation of nucleated cell counts was performed using reference gene primer amplification. The data were produced by immunoSEQ multiplex PCR, yet TCRdb's version contains in-frame clones alone and is incomplete. V and J calls and clone size are copied from that table; D and trimming were computed from the DNA. The sample carries 35,000 to 45,000 clones, more than 80% recorded once. This TCR derives from a man in his fifties or sixties with acute or convalescent COVID-19. This sequence joins TRBV5-5 and TRBJ2-7; TRBD2 matches 9 bases. The specimen sequenced was peripheral blood. DNA of the CDR3: TGTGCCAGCAGTCCTCCCCCTGAGACTAGCGGTTACTACGAGCAGTACTTC. Protein product: CASSPPPETSGYYEQYF.